This T cell receptor (beta chain) appears in the sequencing data of a study of beta chain features in type 1 diabetes. On the study more broadly: Summed over all samples, the examined sorted cells came to fewer than 120 million.

Concerning this clone itself: Its antigen is not identified.

Study-wide results and caveats: Across all four CD4+ subsets, people with type 1 diabetes showed modestly shorter TCRB CDR3s.

cDNA synthesis used the whole RNA isolate, giving expressed TCRB sequences. Repertoires were generated with immunoSEQ multiplex PCR, while TCRdb's copy carries only in-frame clones and drops some. This sample carries 640,000 or so clones, roughly 13% of them seen once, and the ten largest clones take 0.03% to 0.04%. The CDR3 consists of 17 residues. In germline, CDR1 is MNHEY, CDR2 SMNVEV (reference sequence). V was cut by 10 bases and J by 0 bases, with 19 bases left in between. The receptor's source is a man aged 18 to 29 with type 1 diabetes. The chain employs TRBV27 and TRBJ2-6, with a weak D call TRBD1 (5 bases). Material for sequencing was naive CD4+ T cells from blood. The DNA for the CDR3 is TGTGCCACCAGGGCTTGGACGGAGATCTCTGGGGCCAACGTCCTGACTTTC. Translating it yields CATRAWTEISGANVLTF.